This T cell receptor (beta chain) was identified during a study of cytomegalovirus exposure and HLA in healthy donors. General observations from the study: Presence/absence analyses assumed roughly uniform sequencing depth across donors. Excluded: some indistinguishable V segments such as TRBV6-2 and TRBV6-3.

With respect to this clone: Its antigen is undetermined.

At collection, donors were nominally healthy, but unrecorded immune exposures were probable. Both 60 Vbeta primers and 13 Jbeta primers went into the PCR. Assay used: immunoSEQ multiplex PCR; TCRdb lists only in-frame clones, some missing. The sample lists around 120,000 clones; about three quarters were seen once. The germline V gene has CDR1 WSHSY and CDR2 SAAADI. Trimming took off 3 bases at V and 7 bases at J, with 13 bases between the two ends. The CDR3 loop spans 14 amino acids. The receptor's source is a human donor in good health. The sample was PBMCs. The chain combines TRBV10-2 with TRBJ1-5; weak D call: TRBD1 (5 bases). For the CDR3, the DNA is TGCGCCAGCAGTGAATTAGCAGGGTGGCAGCCCCAGCATTTT. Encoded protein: CASSELAGWQPQHF.